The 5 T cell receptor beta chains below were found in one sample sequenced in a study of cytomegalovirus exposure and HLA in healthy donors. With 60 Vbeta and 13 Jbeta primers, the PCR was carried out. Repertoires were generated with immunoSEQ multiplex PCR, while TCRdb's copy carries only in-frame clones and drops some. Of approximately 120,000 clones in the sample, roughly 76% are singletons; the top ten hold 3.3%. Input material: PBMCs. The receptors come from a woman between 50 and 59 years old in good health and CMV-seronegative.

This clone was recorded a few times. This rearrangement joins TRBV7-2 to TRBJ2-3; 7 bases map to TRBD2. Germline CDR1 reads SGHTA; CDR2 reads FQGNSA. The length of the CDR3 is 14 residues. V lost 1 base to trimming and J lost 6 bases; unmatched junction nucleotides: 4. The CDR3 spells CASSLGGGSDTQYF. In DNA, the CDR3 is TGTGCCAGCAGCTTAGGAGGCGGGAGTGATACGCAGTATTTT. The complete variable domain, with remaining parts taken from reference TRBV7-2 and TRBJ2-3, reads GAGVSQSPSNKVTEKGKDVELRCDPISGHTALYWYRQSLGQGLEFLIYFQGNSAPDKSGLPSDRFSAERTGGSVSTLTIQRTQQEDSAVYLCASSLGGGSDTQYFGPGTRLTVL.

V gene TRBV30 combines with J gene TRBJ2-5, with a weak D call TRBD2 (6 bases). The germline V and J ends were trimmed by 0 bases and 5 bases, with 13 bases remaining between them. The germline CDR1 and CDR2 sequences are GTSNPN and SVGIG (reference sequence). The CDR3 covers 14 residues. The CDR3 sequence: CAWSVDYRRETQYF. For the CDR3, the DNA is TGTGCCTGGAGTGTGGACTACAGGCGGGAGACCCAGTACTTC.

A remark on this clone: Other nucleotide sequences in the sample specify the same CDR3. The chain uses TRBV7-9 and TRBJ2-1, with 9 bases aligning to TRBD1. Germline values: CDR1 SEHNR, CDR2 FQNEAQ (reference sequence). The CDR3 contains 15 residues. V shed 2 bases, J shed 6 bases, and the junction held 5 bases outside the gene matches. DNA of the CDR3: TGTGCCAGCAGCTTACCGGGACAGGGTGTCAATGAGCAGTTCTTC. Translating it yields CASSLPGQGVNEQFF. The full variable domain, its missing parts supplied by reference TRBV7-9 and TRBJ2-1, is DTGVSQNPRHKITKRGQNVTFRCDPISEHNRLYWYRQTLGQGPEFLTYFQNEAQLEKSRLLSDRFSAERPKGSFSTLEIQRTEQGDSAMYLCASSLPGQGVNEQFFGPGTRLTVL.

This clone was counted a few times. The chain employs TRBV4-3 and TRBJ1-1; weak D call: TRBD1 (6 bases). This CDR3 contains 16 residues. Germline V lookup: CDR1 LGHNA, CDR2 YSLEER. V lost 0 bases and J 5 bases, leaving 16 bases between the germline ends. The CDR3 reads CASSQDMSGVGTEAFF. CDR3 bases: TGCGCCAGCAGCCAAGATATGTCAGGGGTGGGTACTGAAGCTTTCTTT.

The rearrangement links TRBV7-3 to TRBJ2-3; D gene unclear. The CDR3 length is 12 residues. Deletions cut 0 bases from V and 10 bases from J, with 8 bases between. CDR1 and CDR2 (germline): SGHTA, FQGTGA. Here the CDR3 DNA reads TGTGCCAGCAGCTTAACGGCGGAAGCGCAGTATTTT. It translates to CASSLTAEAQYF.